Shown below are 21 T cell receptor beta chains from a single sample sequenced in a study of radiotherapy plus CTLA-4 blockade in lung cancer. This table comes from immunoSEQ multiplex PCR, and its TCRdb copy is limited to in-frame clones, with some not included. The sample has roughly 66,000 clones, around 81% seen once; the top ten hold about 4.2%. Sequencing used peripheral blood, obtained from a patient treated with radiotherapy plus ipilimumab. The source of these receptors is a human donor with non-small cell lung cancer who had a partial response to radiotherapy plus ipilimumab.

This clone was recorded once. The V call is TRBV6-6, the J call TRBJ2-3, with D possibly matching TRBD2 (6 bases). The CDR3 extends over 15 amino acids. V shed 8 bases and J shed 2 bases, with 17 bases lying between them. Germline values: CDR1 MNHNY, CDR2 SVGAGI (reference sequence). CDR3 DNA sequence: TGTGCCAGCTCCGCCCTGGACTACGCCACAGATACGCAGTATTTT. It codes for CASSALDYATDTQYF.

J is TRBJ2-1 and V is TRBV11-3, with 7 positions matching TRBD2. V trimming: 4 bases; J trimming: 6 bases; junction bases outside the gene matches: 3. CDR1 and CDR2 from the germline V gene are SGHNT and YENEEA. The length of the CDR3 is 13 residues. The CDR3 region is CASSWTSTNEQFF. In DNA, the CDR3 is TGTGCCAGCAGCTGGACTAGTACCAATGAGCAGTTCTTC. Full variable domain (remainder filled in from reference TRBV11-3 and TRBJ2-1): EAGVVQSPRYKIIEKKQPVAFWCNPISGHNTLYWYLQNLGQGPELLIRYENEEAVDDSQLPKDRFSAERLKGVDSTLKIQPAELGDSAVYLCASSWTSTNEQFFGPGTRLTVL.

The chain recombines TRBV30 with TRBJ1-2; maybe TRBD1 (5 bases). Germline CDR1 reads GTSNPN; CDR2 reads SVGIG (reference sequence). The CDR3 length is 16 residues. V was clipped by 0 bases and J by 8 bases, with 22 bases between them. The CDR3 here is CAWSVAGPDITGGYTF. CDR3 in DNA: TGTGCCTGGAGTGTTGCCGGGCCCGATATCACAGGCGGCTACACCTTC.

The chain joins TRBV18 to TRBJ1-5, with a possible D match to TRBD1 (6 bases). V was cut by 3 bases and J by 5 bases, with 14 bases left in between. There are 15 residues in the CDR3. Per the germline V gene, CDR1 is KGHSH and CDR2 is LQKENI. CDR3 residues: CASSPAGAADQPQHF. CDR3 in DNA: TGTGCCAGCTCACCTGCGGGGGCGGCGGATCAGCCCCAGCATTTT.

The CDR3 is CASSGRSGRSYNEQFF. The CDR3, as DNA: TGTGCCAGCAGTGGAAGAAGCGGACGCTCCTACAATGAGCAGTTCTTC. The V call is TRBV2, the J call TRBJ2-1, with a tentative D call TRBD2 (5 bases). Germline V lookup: CDR1 SNHLY, CDR2 FYNNEI. Trimming shortened V by 4 bases and J by 0 bases, and 13 bases separated the two germline ends. The CDR3 is made up of 16 amino acids.

This clone was observed once. The V call is TRBV30, the J call TRBJ2-7; TRBD1 aligns across 9 bases. This CDR3 contains 15 residues. The trim removed 3 bases at V and 3 bases at J, leaving 9 bases unmatched. Germline CDR1 reads GTSNPN; CDR2 reads SVGIG (reference sequence). The CDR3 DNA is TGTGCCTGGAGAGAAAGACAGGGGGTCAGCTACGAGCAGTACTTC. Translating gives CAWRERQGVSYEQYF. Full variable domain (rest looked up from reference TRBV30 and TRBJ2-7): SQTIHQWPATLVQPVGSPLSLECTVEGTSNPNLYWYRQAAGRGLQLLFYSVGIGQISSEVPQNLSASRPQDRQFILSSKKLLLSDSGFYLCAWRERQGVSYEQYFGPGTRLTVT.

This sequence joins TRBV19 and TRBJ2-7; tentatively, D is TRBD2 (6 bases). The CDR3 consists of 12 residues. The germline gives CDR1 LNHDA, CDR2 SQIVND (reference sequence). Deletions cut 11 bases from V and 1 base from J, with 12 bases between. DNA of the CDR3: TGTGCCGCCGCGGGGCAGTCCTACGAGCAGTACTTC. This codes for CAAAGQSYEQYF.

The chain couples TRBV27 to TRBJ1-3, with 9 bases aligning to TRBD1. Trimming took 6 bases from V and 4 from J; bases not matched to a gene: 4. There are 14 residues in the CDR3. CDR1 and CDR2 (germline): MNHEY, SMNVEV (reference sequence). In DNA, the CDR3 is TGTGCCAGCAGCCGGGACAGGGCAGGAAACACCATATATTTT. Its protein is CASSRDRAGNTIYF.

V gene TRBV6-1 combines with J gene TRBJ1-5; D is ambiguous. Germline-derived CDR1 and CDR2 are MNHNS and SASEGT. The CDR3 extends over 15 amino acids. Trimming took off 1 base at V and 2 bases at J, with 9 bases between the two ends. The CDR3 is CASSEVLQGNQPQHF. Here the CDR3 DNA reads TGTGCCAGCAGTGAAGTCCTCCAGGGCAATCAGCCCCAGCATTTT.

The rearrangement joins TRBV5-6 to TRBJ2-7; 10 nucleotides match TRBD1. The germline CDR1 and CDR2 sequences are SGHDT and YYEEEE. The CDR3 length is 14 residues. J was trimmed by 6 bases and V by 1 base; bases with no gene match: 4. The chain's CDR3 is CASSLLGQGLEQYF. The CDR3 nucleotides are TGTGCCAGCAGCTTGTTGGGACAGGGGCTCGAGCAGTACTTC.

The chain is built from TRBV5-1 and TRBJ2-5; the D gene is possibly TRBD1 (5 bases). Trimming stripped 4 bases from V and 3 bases from J, with 16 bases between. The V gene's germline CDR1 is SGHRS and CDR2 YFSETQ. This CDR3 region has 15 residues. The CDR3 bases are TGCGCCAGCAGCCCTACAGGCCGCCGAGAAGAGACCCAGTACTTC. Protein product: CASSPTGRREETQYF.

The chain carries TRBV5-1 and TRBJ2-7, with a weak D call TRBD2 (6 bases). This CDR3 has 15 amino acids. V lost 0 bases, J lost 2 bases, and 12 bases lay in between. The germline V gene has CDR1 SGHRS and CDR2 YFSETQ. DNA of the CDR3: TGCGCCAGCAGCTTGGGAAACGGGGGAACCTACGAGCAGTACTTC. It encodes CASSLGNGGTYEQYF.

The chain combines TRBV27 with TRBJ2-1, with 10 bases fitting TRBD2. Germline assignment: CDR1 MNHEY and CDR2 SMNVEV (reference sequence). This CDR3 is 16 amino acids long. The junction had 10 bases not matched to a gene; V was cut back by 5 bases and J by 6 bases. Written as DNA, the CDR3 is TGTGCCAGCAGTCCTTACTCTAGCGGGAGCGGCAATGAGCAGTTCTTC. Amino acid sequence: CASSPYSSGSGNEQFF.

This chain links TRBV29-1 with TRBJ2-5, with D possibly being TRBD2 (7 bases). Trimming took off 7 bases at V and 5 bases at J, with 17 bases between the two ends. Germline values: CDR1 SQVTM, CDR2 ANQGSEA. CDR3 length equals 13 residues. As DNA, the CDR3 is TGCAGCGCTGGGGGGGGCCAGTCGGAGACCCAGTACTTC. Its translation: CSAGGGQSETQYF.

The rearrangement joins TRBV5-1 to TRBJ1-1; a possible D gene is TRBD1 (6 bases). The CDR3 totals 13 residues. V gave up 5 bases and J gave up 0 bases, with 8 bases separating them. The germline V gene has CDR1 SGHRS and CDR2 YFSETQ. The CDR3 DNA follows: TGCGCCAGCAGTGGGGGCGTGAACACTGAAGCTTTCTTT. It is translated as CASSGGVNTEAFF. Full variable domain (remainder filled in from reference TRBV5-1 and TRBJ1-1): KAGVTQTPRYLIKTRGQQVTLSCSPISGHRSVSWYQQTPGQGLQFLFEYFSETQRNKGNFPGRFSGRQFSNSRSEMNVSTLELGDSALYLCASSGGVNTEAFFGQGTRLTVV.

The V gene is TRBV27, the J gene TRBJ2-7, with 9 bases lining up with TRBD1. V was clipped by 1 base and J by 2 bases; unmatched bases: 6. There are 16 residues in the CDR3. Germline loops: CDR1 MNHEY, CDR2 SMNVEV (reference sequence). The CDR3 DNA reads as TGTGCCAGCAGTTTATATATGACAGGGGGGCCCTACGAGCAGTACTTC. Protein product: CASSLYMTGGPYEQYF.

This clone is a singleton in its sample. This chain joins TRBV5-1 and TRBJ1-2; no clear D. The CDR3 length is 13 residues. Per the germline V gene, CDR1 is SGHRS and CDR2 is YFSETQ. Trimming shortened V by 2 bases and J by 1 base, and 6 bases separated the two germline ends. The DNA of the CDR3 is TGCGCCAGCAGCTTCTACAGTAACTATGGCTACACCTTC. Translating gives CASSFYSNYGYTF.

This chain connects TRBV6-1 to TRBJ2-1, with 8 bases aligning to TRBD1. The CDR3 loop spans 13 amino acids. V lost 8 bases, J lost 8 bases, and 8 bases stayed unmatched. Per the germline V gene, CDR1 is MNHNS and CDR2 is SASEGT. The CDR3 spells CASPEPGGDEQFF. Here the CDR3 DNA reads TGTGCCAGCCCTGAACCAGGGGGCGATGAGCAGTTCTTC.

This chain joins TRBV28 and TRBJ1-2; D is perhaps TRBD1 (6 bases). The CDR3 extends over 13 amino acids. The germline CDR1 and CDR2 sequences are MDHEN and SYDVKM. The V end lost 5 bases, the J end lost 8 bases, and 15 bases lay between the germline ends. This CDR3 is CASSLTGQPGYTF. CDR3 nucleotides: TGTGCCAGCAGTCTTACAGGACAGCCCGGCTACACCTTC.

The genes are TRBV9 and TRBJ2-1; 15 bases map to TRBD2. CDR1 is SGDLS, CDR2 YYNGEE, per germline. The junction had 4 bases not matched to a gene; V was cut back by 4 bases and J by 5 bases. CDR3 size: 16 residues. The CDR3 DNA reads TGTGCCAGCAGCCCGGGACTAGCGGGAGGACACAATGAGCAGTTCTTC. This codes for CASSPGLAGGHNEQFF.

The chain has TRBV11-2 and TRBJ2-7; possible D gene TRBD1, 5 bases. Germline CDR1 and CDR2: SGHAT and FQNNGV. CDR3 size: 14 residues. Trimming took 4 bases from V and 2 from J, leaving 12 bases between them. The CDR3 is CASSSLTDPYEQYF. The CDR3, as DNA: TGTGCCAGCAGCTCGCTGACAGACCCCTACGAGCAGTACTTC.